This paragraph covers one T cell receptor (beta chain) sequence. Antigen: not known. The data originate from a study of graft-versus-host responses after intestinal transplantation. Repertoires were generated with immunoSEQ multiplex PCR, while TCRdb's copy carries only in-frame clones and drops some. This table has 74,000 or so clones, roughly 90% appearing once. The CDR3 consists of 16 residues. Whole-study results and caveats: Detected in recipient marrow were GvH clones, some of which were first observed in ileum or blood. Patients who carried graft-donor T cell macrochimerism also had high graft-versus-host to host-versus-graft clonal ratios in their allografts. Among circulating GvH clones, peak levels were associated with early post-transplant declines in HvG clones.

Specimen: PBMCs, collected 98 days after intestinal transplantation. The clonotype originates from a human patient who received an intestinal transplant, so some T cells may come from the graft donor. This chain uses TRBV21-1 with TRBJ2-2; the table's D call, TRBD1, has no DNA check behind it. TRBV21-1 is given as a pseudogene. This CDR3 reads CASSKGSGDNTGELFF. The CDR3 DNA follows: TGTGCCAGCAGCAAGGGGTCAGGGGATAACACCGGGGAGCTGTTTTTT.